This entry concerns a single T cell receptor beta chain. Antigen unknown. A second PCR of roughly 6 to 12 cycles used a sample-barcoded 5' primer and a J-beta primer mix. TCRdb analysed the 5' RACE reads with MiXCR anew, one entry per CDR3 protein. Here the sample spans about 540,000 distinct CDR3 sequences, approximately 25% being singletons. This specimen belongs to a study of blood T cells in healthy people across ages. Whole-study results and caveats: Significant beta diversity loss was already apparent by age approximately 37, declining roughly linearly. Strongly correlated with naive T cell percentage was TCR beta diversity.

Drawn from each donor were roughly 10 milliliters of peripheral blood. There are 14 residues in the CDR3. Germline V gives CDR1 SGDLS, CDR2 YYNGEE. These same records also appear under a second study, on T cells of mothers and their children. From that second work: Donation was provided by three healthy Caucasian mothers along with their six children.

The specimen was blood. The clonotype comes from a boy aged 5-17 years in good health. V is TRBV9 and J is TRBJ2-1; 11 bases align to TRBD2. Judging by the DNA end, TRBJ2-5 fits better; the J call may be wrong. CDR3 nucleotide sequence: TGTGCCAACCAAATCGGACTAGCGGGAGAGACCCAGTACTTC. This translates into CANQIGLAGETQYF.